This T cell receptor (beta chain) emerged from a study of blood T cell repertoires in COVID-19. In the study overall: The samples span acute and convalescent COVID-19 from the United States, Italy and Spain. PBMCs, B-cell-depleted T cells, or T cells provided the cDNA or gDNA that made up the material.

Original processing methods: Amplifying reference gene primers gave estimates of nucleated cell counts. The table came from immunoSEQ multiplex PCR; TCRdb's copy has only in-frame clones and leaves some out. The V and J calls and clone size come from that table; D and trimming were worked out from the DNA. Here the sample spans 230,000 or so clones, over 75% being singletons. The source material was peripheral blood. The receptor's source is a human donor in a cohort sampled during active COVID-19.

CDR3 amino acids: CASSPPRAGQGFYEQYF. CDR3 bases: TGTGCCAGCTCACCACCCCGCGCGGGACAGGGATTCTACGAGCAGTACTTC. The chain links TRBV18 to TRBJ2-7, with 9 bases fitting TRBD1. This CDR3 has 17 residues. V lost 0 bases, J lost 3 bases, and 9 bases stayed unmatched. Germline V gene data show CDR1 as KGHSH and CDR2 as LQKENI.